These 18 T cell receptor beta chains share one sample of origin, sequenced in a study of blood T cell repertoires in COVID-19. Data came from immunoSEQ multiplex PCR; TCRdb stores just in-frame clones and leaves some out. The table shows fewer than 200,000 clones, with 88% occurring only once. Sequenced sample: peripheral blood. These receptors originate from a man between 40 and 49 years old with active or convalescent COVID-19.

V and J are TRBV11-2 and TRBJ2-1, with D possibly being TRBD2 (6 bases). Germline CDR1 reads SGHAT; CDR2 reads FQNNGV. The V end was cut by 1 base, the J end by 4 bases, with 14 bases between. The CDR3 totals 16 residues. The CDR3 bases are TGTGCCAGCAGCTTAGGGCCGTTAGCGGCTTACAATGAGCAGTTCTTC. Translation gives CASSLGPLAAYNEQFF.

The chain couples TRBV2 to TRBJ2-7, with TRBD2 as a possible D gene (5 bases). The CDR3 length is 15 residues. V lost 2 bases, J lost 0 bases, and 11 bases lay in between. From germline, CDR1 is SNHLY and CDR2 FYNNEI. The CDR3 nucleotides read TGTGCCAGCAGTGAATCGGGGATCCCCTCCTACGAGCAGTACTTC. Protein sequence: CASSESGIPSYEQYF.

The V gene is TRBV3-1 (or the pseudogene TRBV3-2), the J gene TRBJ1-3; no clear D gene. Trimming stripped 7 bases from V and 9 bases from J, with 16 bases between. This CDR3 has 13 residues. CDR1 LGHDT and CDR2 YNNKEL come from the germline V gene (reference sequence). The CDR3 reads CASTHFGSTTIYF. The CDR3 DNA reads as TGTGCCAGCACCCACTTCGGGTCAACCACCATATATTTT.

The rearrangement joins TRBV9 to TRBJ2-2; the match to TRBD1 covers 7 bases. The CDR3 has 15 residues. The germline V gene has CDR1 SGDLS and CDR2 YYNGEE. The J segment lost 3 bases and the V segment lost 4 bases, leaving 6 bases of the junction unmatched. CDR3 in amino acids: CASSPTDRYTGELFF. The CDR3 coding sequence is TGTGCCAGCAGCCCTACGGACAGGTACACCGGGGAGCTGTTTTTT. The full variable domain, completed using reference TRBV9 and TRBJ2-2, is DSGVTQTPKHLITATGQRVTLRCSPRSGDLSVYWYQQSLDQGLQFLIQYYNGEERAKGNILERFSAQQFPDLHSELNLSSLELGDSALYFCASSPTDRYTGELFFGEGSRLTVL.

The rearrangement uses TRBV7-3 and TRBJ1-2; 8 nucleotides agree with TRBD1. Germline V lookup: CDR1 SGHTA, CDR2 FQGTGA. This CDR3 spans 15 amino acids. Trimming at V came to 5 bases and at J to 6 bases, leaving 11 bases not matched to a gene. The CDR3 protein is CASSPSDRGRDGYTF. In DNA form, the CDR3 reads TGTGCCAGCAGCCCCTCAGACAGGGGACGGGATGGCTACACCTTC.

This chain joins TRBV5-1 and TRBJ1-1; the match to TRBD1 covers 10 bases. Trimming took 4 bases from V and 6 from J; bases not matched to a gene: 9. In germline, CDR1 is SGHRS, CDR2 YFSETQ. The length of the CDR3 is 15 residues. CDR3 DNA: TGCGCCAGCAGCGCCCGGGACAGGGGAGTCTCTGAAGCTTTCTTT. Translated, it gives CASSARDRGVSEAFF.

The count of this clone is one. The DNA for the CDR3 is TGTGCCATCAGCGATGACAACGGCAATCAGCCCCAGCATTTT. Amino acids: CAISDDNGNQPQHF. The chain carries TRBV10-3 and TRBJ1-5; no clear D gene. V was cut by 6 bases and J by 2 bases, with 11 bases left in between. CDR3 length equals 14 residues. CDR1 is ENHRY, CDR2 SYGVKD, per germline.

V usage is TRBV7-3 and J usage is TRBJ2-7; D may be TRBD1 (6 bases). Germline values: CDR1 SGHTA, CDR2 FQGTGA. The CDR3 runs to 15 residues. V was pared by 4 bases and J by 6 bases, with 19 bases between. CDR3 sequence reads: CASSSSPGTFGEQYF. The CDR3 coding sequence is TGTGCCAGCAGCTCCAGTCCCGGGACATTCGGCGAGCAGTACTTC.

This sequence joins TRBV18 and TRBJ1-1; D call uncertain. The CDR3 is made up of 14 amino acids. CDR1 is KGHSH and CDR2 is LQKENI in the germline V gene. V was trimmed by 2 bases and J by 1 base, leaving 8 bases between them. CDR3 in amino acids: CASSPNIANTEAFF. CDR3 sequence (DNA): TGTGCCAGCTCACCAAACATCGCGAACACTGAAGCTTTCTTT. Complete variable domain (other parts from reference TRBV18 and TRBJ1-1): NAGVMQNPRHLVRRRGQEARLRCSPMKGHSHVYWYRQLPEEGLKFMVYLQKENIIDESGMPKERFSAEFPKEGPSILRIQQVVRGDSAAYFCASSPNIANTEAFFGQGTRLTVV.

CDR3 bases: TGTGCCAGCAGTCTACAGGGGGACGAGCAGTACTTC. It specifies CASSLQGDEQYF. J is TRBJ2-7 and V is TRBV7-9; 8 nucleotides align to TRBD1. The CDR3 runs 12 residues. Germline CDR1 and CDR2: SEHNR and FQNEAQ (reference sequence). With 6 bases clipped from V and 5 bases from J, the junction kept 3 bases outside the gene matches.

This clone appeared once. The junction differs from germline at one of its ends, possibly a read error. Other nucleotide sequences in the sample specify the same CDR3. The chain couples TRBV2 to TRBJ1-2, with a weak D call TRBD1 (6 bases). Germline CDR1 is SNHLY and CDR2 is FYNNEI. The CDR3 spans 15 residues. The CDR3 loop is CASHVRQDNIYGYTF. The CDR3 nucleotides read TGTGCCAGCCACGTACGACAGGACAATATCTATGGCTACACCTTT.

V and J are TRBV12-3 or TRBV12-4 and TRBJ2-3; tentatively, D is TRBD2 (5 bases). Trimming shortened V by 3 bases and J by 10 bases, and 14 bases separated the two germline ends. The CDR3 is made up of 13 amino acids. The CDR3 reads CASSLGSEYAQYF. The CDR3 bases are TGTGCCAGCAGTTTGGGGAGTGAGTATGCGCAGTATTTT.

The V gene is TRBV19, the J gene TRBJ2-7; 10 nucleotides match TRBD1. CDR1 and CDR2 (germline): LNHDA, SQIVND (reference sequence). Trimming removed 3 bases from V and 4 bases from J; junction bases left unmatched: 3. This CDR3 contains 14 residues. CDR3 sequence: CASSIDRGRYEQYF. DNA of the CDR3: TGTGCCAGTAGTATCGACAGGGGGCGATACGAGCAGTACTTC. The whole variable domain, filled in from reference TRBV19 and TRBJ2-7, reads DGGITQSPKYLFRKEGQNVTLSCEQNLNHDAMYWYRQDPGQGLRLIYYSQIVNDFQKGDIAEGYSVSREKKESFPLTVTSAQKNPTAFYLCASSIDRGRYEQYFGPGTRLTVT.

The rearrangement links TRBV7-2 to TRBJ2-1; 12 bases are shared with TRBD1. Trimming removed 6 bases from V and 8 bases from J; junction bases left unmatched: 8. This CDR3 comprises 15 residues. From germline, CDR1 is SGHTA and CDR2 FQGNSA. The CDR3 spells CASSGGTGGNDEQFF. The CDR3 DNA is TGTGCCAGCAGTGGAGGGACAGGGGGCAACGATGAGCAGTTCTTC.

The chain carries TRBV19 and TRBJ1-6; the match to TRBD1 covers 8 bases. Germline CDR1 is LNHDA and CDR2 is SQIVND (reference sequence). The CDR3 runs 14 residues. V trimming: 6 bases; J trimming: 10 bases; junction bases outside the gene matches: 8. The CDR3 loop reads CASSSTGDRSPLHF. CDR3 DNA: TGTGCCAGTAGCTCGACAGGGGACCGCTCACCCCTCCACTTT.

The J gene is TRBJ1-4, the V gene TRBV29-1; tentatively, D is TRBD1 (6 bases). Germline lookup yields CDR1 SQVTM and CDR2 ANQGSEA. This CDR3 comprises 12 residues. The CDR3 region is CGSGGLNEKLFF. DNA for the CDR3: TGCGGTAGTGGGGGCCTTAATGAAAAACTGTTTTTT.

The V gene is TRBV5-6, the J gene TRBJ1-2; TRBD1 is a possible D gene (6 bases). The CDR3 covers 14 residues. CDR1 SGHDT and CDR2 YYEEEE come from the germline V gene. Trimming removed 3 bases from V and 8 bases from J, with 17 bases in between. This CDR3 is CASSWTGHTLGYTF. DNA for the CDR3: TGTGCCAGCAGCTGGACGGGACATACCCTGGGCTACACCTTC.

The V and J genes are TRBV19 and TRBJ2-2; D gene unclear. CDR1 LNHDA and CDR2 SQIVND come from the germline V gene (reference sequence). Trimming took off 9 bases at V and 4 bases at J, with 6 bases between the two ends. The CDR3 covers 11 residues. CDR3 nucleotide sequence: TGTGCCAGCGGTGTCACCGGGGAGCTGTTTTTT. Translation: CASGVTGELFF.